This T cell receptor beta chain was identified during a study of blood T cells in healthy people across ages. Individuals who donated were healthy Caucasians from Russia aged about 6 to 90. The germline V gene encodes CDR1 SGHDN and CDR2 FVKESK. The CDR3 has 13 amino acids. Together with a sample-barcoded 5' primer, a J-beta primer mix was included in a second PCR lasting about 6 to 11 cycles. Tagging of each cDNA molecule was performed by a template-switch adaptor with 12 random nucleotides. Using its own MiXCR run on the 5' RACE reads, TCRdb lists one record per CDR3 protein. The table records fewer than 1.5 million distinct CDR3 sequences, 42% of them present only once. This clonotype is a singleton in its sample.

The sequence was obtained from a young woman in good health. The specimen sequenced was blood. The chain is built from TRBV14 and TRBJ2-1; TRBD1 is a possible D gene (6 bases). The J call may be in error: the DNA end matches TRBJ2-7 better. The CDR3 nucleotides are TGTGCCAGCAGCCACGACAGGATCAATGAGCAGTACTTC. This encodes CASSHDRINEQYF.